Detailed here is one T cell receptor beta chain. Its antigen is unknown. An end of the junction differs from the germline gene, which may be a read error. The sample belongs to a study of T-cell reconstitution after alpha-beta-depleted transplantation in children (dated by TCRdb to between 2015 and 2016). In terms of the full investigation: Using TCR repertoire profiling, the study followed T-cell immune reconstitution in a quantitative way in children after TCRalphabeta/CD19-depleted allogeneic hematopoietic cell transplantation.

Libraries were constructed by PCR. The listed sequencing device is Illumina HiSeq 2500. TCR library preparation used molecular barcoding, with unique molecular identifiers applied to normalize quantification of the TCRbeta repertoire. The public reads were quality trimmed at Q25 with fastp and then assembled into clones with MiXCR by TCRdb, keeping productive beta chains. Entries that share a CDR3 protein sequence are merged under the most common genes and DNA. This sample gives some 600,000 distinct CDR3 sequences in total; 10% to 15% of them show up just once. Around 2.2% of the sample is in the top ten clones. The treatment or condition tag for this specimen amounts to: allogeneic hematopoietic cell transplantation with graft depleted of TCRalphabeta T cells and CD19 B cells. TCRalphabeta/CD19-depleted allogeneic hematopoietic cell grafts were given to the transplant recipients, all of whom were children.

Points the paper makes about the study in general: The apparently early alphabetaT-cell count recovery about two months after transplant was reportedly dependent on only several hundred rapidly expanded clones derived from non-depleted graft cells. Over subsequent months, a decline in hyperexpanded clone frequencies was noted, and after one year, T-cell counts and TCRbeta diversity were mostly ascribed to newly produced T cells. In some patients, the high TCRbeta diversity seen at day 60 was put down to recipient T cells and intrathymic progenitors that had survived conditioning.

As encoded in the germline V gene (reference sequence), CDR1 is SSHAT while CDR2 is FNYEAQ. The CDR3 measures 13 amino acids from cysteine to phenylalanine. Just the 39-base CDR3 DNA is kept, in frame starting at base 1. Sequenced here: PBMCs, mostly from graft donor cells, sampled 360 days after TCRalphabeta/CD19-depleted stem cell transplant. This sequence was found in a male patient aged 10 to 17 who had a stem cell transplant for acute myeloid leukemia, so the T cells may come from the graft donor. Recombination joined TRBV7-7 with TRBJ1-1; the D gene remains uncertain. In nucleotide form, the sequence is TGTGCTAGCAGCTATGCAAGGGACACTGAAGCTTTCTTT. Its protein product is CASSYARDTEAFF.